This is a list of T cell receptor beta chains from one sample in a study of blood T cell repertoires in COVID-19. Sequencing used immunoSEQ multiplex PCR; TCRdb keeps in-frame clones, though not all of them. The table shows over 200,000 clones, with approximately 88% occurring only once. Sequencing input: PBMCs or T cells enriched from blood (not recorded which). These receptors were collected from a woman in her 30s who had been exposed to COVID-19. CDR3s include the opening cysteine and the closing phenylalanine or tryptophan. The D gene is left open where the match is weak. The listing skips clone size in some rows; elsewhere it reads once, few, many or a size class.

CDR3 DNA,CDR3 protein,D gene,J gene,clone size,V gene
TGCGCCAGCAGTCAATGGCCAGGGCTTTATGGCTACACCTTC,CASSQWPGLYGYTF,NA,TRBJ1-2,NA,TRBV23-1
TGTGCCAGCAGTGGCCGGGACAGGGGGCGACCCACAACTAATGAAAAACTGTTTTTT,CASSGRDRGRPTTNEKLFF,TRBD1,TRBJ1-4,NA,TRBV6-1
TGTGCCAGCAGCTTAGGAGGGTATGGAAACACTGAAGCTTTCTTT,CASSLGGYGNTEAFF,NA,TRBJ1-1,NA,TRBV7-9
TGTGCCAGCAGTCCCCGACAGGGGACGAATTCACCCCTCCACTTT,CASSPRQGTNSPLHF,TRBD1,TRBJ1-6,few,TRBV6-5
TGTGCCAGTAGACAGGGTTTTGGAAACACCATATATTTT,CASRQGFGNTIYF,NA,TRBJ1-3,NA,TRBV19
TGTGCCAGCAGCGGCGGGAGGGCAGAGACCCAGTACTTC,CASSGGRAETQYF,TRBD2,TRBJ2-5,NA,TRBV3-1/TRBV3-2
TGCAGCGTTGAATACTGGGGCGGAGATCTTGCTAACTATGGCTACACCTTC,CSVEYWGGDLANYGYTF,NA,TRBJ1-2,NA,TRBV29-1
TGTGCCAGCAGCTTAGTAGGAGACCACACCGGGGAGCTGTTTTTT,CASSLVGDHTGELFF,NA,TRBJ2-2,NA,TRBV7-9
TGTGCCAGCAGTCCGGAACTAGTTGGTAGAAGCAAGTTCTTC,CASSPELVGRSKFF,NA,TRBJ2-1,NA,TRBV27
TGCAGCGTTGACGCAGTACGGACAGGGGAGGCTGAAGCTTTCTTT,CSVDAVRTGEAEAFF,TRBD1,TRBJ1-1,NA,TRBV29-1
TGTGCCAGCAGGTTAAGGGCGAACAGGGGCACCGGGGAGCTGTTTTTT,CASRLRANRGTGELFF,TRBD1,TRBJ2-2,NA,TRBV7-2
TGTGCCAGCAGCTTAAGGGGACTAGCGGATAATGAGCAGTTCTTC,CASSLRGLADNEQFF,TRBD2,TRBJ2-1,NA,TRBV7-2
TGCGCCAGCAGCCCGGGACAGGGGGGATATGGCTACACCTTC,CASSPGQGGYGYTF,TRBD1,TRBJ1-2,NA,TRBV5-1
TGTGCCAGCAGTGAAGCGCGAGGCAGTCTCTTT,CASSEARGSLF,NA,TRBJ1-1,NA,TRBV6-1
TGCAGCGTTGAGCGGGTCTTGGGGTACACTGAAGCTTTCTTT,CSVERVLGYTEAFF,NA,TRBJ1-1,NA,TRBV29-1
TGTGCCAGCAGTGAGGGGCTAGCGGGAGGGTCGGAGACCCAGTACTTC,CASSEGLAGGSETQYF,TRBD2,TRBJ2-5,NA,TRBV2